The 17 T cell receptor beta chains listed next were all sequenced from one sample in a study of T-cell memory formation after mild COVID-19. Each CDR3 protein gets one entry after TCRdb re-called the 5' RACE reads with MiXCR. This table has about 29,000 distinct CDR3 sequences, 12% appearing once. Sequencing was done on a sample of PBMCs or a T cell subset sorted from them (not recorded which). Source of these receptors: an adult woman who had mild COVID-19 (a few samples of this study predate the infection). Cell type and time point are not known.

This clonotype was detected ten times or more. The chain couples TRBV19 to TRBJ2-2; 7 bases map to TRBD1. Trimming cost V 5 bases and J 1 base; bases outside gene matches: 4. Germline V gene lookup returns CDR1 LNHDA and CDR2 SQIVND (reference sequence). The CDR3 sequence is 15 residues long. This chain's CDR3 is CASSSTGVNTGELFF. Written as DNA, the CDR3 is TGTGCCAGTAGTTCAACAGGGGTGAACACCGGGGAGCTGTTTTTT.

This clonotype was seen ten or more times. This sequence joins TRBV3-1 and TRBJ2-7; 7 bases match TRBD2. V trimming: 4 bases; J trimming: 2 bases; junction bases outside the gene matches: 5. In germline, CDR1 is LGHDT, CDR2 YNNKEL (reference sequence). The CDR3 runs to 14 residues. The CDR3: CASSPKTSPYEQYF. The CDR3 DNA is TGTGCCAGCAGCCCCAAGACTAGCCCCTACGAGCAGTACTTC.

The chain is built from TRBV7-6 and TRBJ2-7, with 7 positions matching TRBD1. In germline, CDR1 is SGHVS, CDR2 FNYEAQ. This CDR3 contains 15 residues. V dropped 1 base and J dropped 4; count of bases not matched to a gene: 7. CDR3 coding DNA: TGTGCCAGCAGCTTAGTACAGGGGTCGTTTTACGAGCAGTACGTC. Translating gives CASSLVQGSFYEQYV.

This clonotype was picked up many times. The DNA of the CDR3 is TGTGCCACCAGCAGCCCGGGGCAGGGAGACACCGGGGAGCTGTTTTTT. Amino acids: CATSSPGQGDTGELFF. The V gene is TRBV15, the J gene TRBJ2-2; TRBD1 or TRBD2 may be the D gene (5 bases each). V was pared by 3 bases and J by 3 bases, with 14 bases between. Germline lookup yields CDR1 LNHNV and CDR2 YYDKDF (reference sequence). The CDR3 is 16 amino acids.

This clonotype came up a few times. The rearrangement joins TRBV5-4 to TRBJ1-6; tentatively, D is TRBD1 (6 bases). This CDR3 has 16 amino acids. Germline V lookup: CDR1 SGHNT, CDR2 YYREEE (reference sequence). The CDR3 DNA reads TGTGGCCTAATCGGGACAACGAGCTCCTATAATTCACCCCTCCACTTT. Amino acid sequence: CGLIGTTSSYNSPLHF.

This clonotype was seen at least ten times. This chain connects TRBV5-5 to TRBJ1-3; a weak D match, TRBD1 (5 bases). This CDR3 is 16 amino acids long. Trimming pared 1 base from V and 4 bases from J, leaving 15 bases between. Germline assignment: CDR1 SGHKS and CDR2 YYEKEE (reference sequence). CDR3 coding DNA: TGTGCCAGCAGCTTGAATCAGGGTTTATCCGGAAACACCATATATTTT. As protein: CASSLNQGLSGNTIYF.

The chain joins TRBV7-9 to TRBJ2-1; D is uncertain. Trimming stripped 5 bases from V and 6 bases from J, with 8 bases between. The CDR3 sequence is 12 residues long. CDR1 is SEHNR, CDR2 FQNEAQ, per germline (reference sequence). The CDR3 DNA is TGTGCCAGCAGCCACACTCTCAATGAGCAGTTCTTC. Its translation is CASSHTLNEQFF.

This clonotype was recorded many times. The V call is TRBV6-1, the J call TRBJ2-7; D is possibly TRBD1 or TRBD2 (5 bases each). The CDR3 extends over 14 amino acids. Trimming took 7 bases from V and 3 from J, leaving 16 bases between them. Germline CDR1 MNHNS, CDR2 SASEGT. The CDR3 sequence: CASIPRDGGYEQYF. The CDR3, as DNA: TGTGCCAGCATACCCCGGGACGGAGGCTACGAGCAGTACTTC.

Concerning this clonotype: A much bigger clone sits one base away, suggesting this may be a read error. The chain recombines TRBV4-1 with TRBJ2-3; D is undetermined. Germline values: CDR1 MGHRA, CDR2 YSYEKL. The CDR3 extends over 15 amino acids. Trimming left V 8 bases short and J 2 bases short, with 17 bases between. CDR3 in DNA: TGCGCCAGCGACACAACCTGGGTGTACACAGATACGCAGTATTTT. It is translated as CASDTTWVYTDTQYF.

This clonotype was seen repeatedly, ten times or more. V and J are TRBV2 and TRBJ2-7, with D hard to call. The CDR3 sequence is 12 residues long. CDR1 is SNHLY, CDR2 FYNNEI, per germline. Trimming removed 7 bases from V and 2 bases from J, with 9 bases in between. The CDR3 nucleotides are TGTGCCAGCAAAGACGGCACCTACGAGCAGTACTTC. Translating it yields CASKDGTYEQYF. The variable domain in full, with the rest retrieved from reference TRBV2 and TRBJ2-7, is EPEVTQTPSHQVTQMGQEVILRCVPISNHLYFYWYRQILGQKVEFLVSFYNNEISEKSEIFDDQFSVERPDGSNFTLKIRSTKLEDSAMYFCASKDGTYEQYFGPGTRLTVT.

By its share, this clonotype is medium-sized. The chain has TRBV7-2 and TRBJ1-2, with D possibly matching TRBD1 (6 bases). CDR1 and CDR2 from the germline V gene are SGHTA and FQGNSA. The CDR3 runs 14 residues. Trimming pared 1 base from V and 10 bases from J, leaving 16 bases between. CDR3 sequence (DNA): TGTGCCAGCAGCTTAGATGGGGGCGTAAAACCCTACACCTTC. Translated: CASSLDGGVKPYTF.

This clonotype was found many times. The chain employs TRBV7-8 and TRBJ1-5; D is undetermined. The ends were cut back, 3 bases at V and 6 bases at J, with 18 bases in the middle. The CDR3 loop spans 16 amino acids. Germline loops: CDR1 SGHVS, CDR2 FQNEAQ. DNA of the CDR3: TGTGCCAGCAGCTTCGAGCCAGAAGTTAAAGGTCAGCCCCAGCATTTT. This encodes CASSFEPEVKGQPQHF. The full variable domain, rest sourced from reference TRBV7-8 and TRBJ1-5, is GAGVSQSPRYKVAKRGQDVALRCDPISGHVSLFWYQQALGQGPEFLTYFQNEAQLDKSGLPSDRFFAERPEGSVSTLKIQRTQQEDSAVYLCASSFEPEVKGQPQHFGDGTRLSIL.

In its sample, this clonotype was seen many times. The chain links TRBV24-1 to TRBJ2-7; D is perhaps TRBD1 (6 bases). The CDR3 has 16 residues. Trimming pared 4 bases from V and 0 bases from J, leaving 15 bases between. Germline V lookup: CDR1 KGHDR, CDR2 SFDVKD. The DNA of the CDR3 is TGTGCCACCAGTGACCCCGGGCAGGGGAACTCCTACGAGCAGTACTTC. It codes for CATSDPGQGNSYEQYF.

This rearrangement joins TRBV13 to TRBJ2-1, with no clear D. Germline V gene data show CDR1 as PRHDT and CDR2 as FYEKMQ (reference sequence). This CDR3 is built from 12 residues. V was trimmed by 5 bases and J by 7 bases, leaving 9 bases between them. CDR3 in amino acids: CASSAQRNEQFF. For the CDR3, the DNA is TGTGCCAGCAGCGCCCAAAGGAATGAGCAGTTCTTC.

This clonotype was recorded many times. CDR3 loop: CASSLGGTGGRYEQYF. CDR3 nucleotide sequence: TGTGCCAGCAGCTTAGGGGGGACAGGGGGCAGGTACGAGCAGTACTTC. The V gene is TRBV7-9, the J gene TRBJ2-7, with 12 bases aligning to TRBD1. V was pared by 1 base and J by 4 bases, with 5 bases of the junction left unmatched. CDR1 is SEHNR, CDR2 FQNEAQ, per germline (reference sequence). CDR3 length: 16 amino acids.

The CDR3 protein is CSAVPPREQETQYF. The CDR3 DNA sequence: TGCAGTGCAGTACCTCCACGGGAGCAAGAGACCCAGTACTTC. This chain links TRBV20-1 with TRBJ2-5; perhaps TRBD2 as D (6 bases). Deletions cut 6 bases from V and 2 bases from J, with 16 bases between. CDR1 DFQATT and CDR2 SNEGSKA come from the germline V gene (reference sequence). The length of the CDR3 is 14 residues.

At least ten counts were recorded for this clonotype. The rearrangement links TRBV27 to TRBJ1-2; 7 nucleotides match TRBD1. The trim removed 6 bases at V and 6 bases at J, leaving 4 bases unmatched. CDR1 and CDR2 from the germline V gene are MNHEY and SMNVEV (reference sequence). The CDR3 spans 12 residues. The CDR3, as DNA: TGTGCCAGCAGACAGGGGTTTCATGGCTACACCTTC. Its protein is CASRQGFHGYTF.